What follows are 27 T cell receptor beta chains derived from one specimen sequenced in a study of cytomegalovirus exposure and HLA in healthy donors (dated by TCRdb to 2016 to 2017). Library prep was done by the immunoSEQ multiplex PCR assay. For the multiplex PCR, a mixture combining 60 forward primers for TCR Vbeta segments and 13 reverse primers for TCR Jbeta segments was used. This is the immuneACCESS table as TCRdb keeps it, with only in-frame sequences that have V and J called. A part of the clones is gone; compared with another copy, unresolved V genes explain less than half, and the rest is unexplained. In this sample the table shows some 65,000 clones, roughly 70% of which occur a single time. The biggest ten clones account for 9.5% to 12% of the sample. The source material was PBMCs. These receptor sequences come from a woman between 25 and 40 years old in good health and CMV-seronegative.

This clone came up a few times. The genes are TRBV14 and TRBJ2-7, with TRBD1 matching 10 bases. The CDR3 extends over 16 amino acids. Germline CDR1 SGHDN, CDR2 FVKESK. V was clipped by 3 bases and J by 3 bases; unmatched bases: 8. This CDR3 is CASSQEGGQGIYEQYF. In DNA, the CDR3 is TGTGCCAGCAGCCAGGAGGGGGGACAGGGGATCTACGAGCAGTACTTC.

The gene calls are TRBV7-9 and TRBJ1-3; a weak D match, TRBD1 (6 bases). CDR1 is SEHNR and CDR2 is FQNEAQ in the germline V gene (reference sequence). The CDR3 loop spans 15 amino acids. Trimming stripped 0 bases from V and 2 bases from J, with 8 bases between. The CDR3 bases are TGTGCCAGCAGCTTAGCGGACAGACCTGGAAACACCATATATTTT. Its translation is CASSLADRPGNTIYF.

V gene TRBV7-9 combines with J gene TRBJ2-7; possibly TRBD1 for D (5 bases). V lost 7 bases to trimming and J lost 7 bases, with 23 bases between them. Germline loops: CDR1 SEHNR, CDR2 FQNEAQ (reference sequence). CDR3 length equals 15 residues. For the CDR3, the DNA is TGTGCCAGCACCCCACCGGGCCTTGCAAAGGGGGAGCAGTACTTC. This encodes CASTPPGLAKGEQYF. Looking up the rest from reference TRBV7-9 and TRBJ2-7 gives the full variable domain: DTGVSQNPRHKITKRGQNVTFRCDPISEHNRLYWYRQTLGQGPEFLTYFQNEAQLEKSRLLSDRFSAERPKGSFSTLEIQRTEQGDSAMYLCASTPPGLAKGEQYFGPGTRLTVT.

In this sample, this clone turned up a few times. The V and J genes are TRBV9 and TRBJ1-2, with 7 bases aligning to TRBD1. The CDR3 is 15 residues long. From germline, CDR1 is SGDLS and CDR2 YYNGEE. V was clipped by 4 bases and J by 4 bases; unmatched bases: 10. The CDR3 region is CASSPRDSGLYGYTF. CDR3 bases: TGTGCCAGCAGCCCCCGGGACAGCGGACTCTATGGCTACACCTTC.

The genes are TRBV4-3 and TRBJ1-4; 7 bases align to TRBD1. Trimming at V came to 1 base and at J to 6 bases, leaving 2 bases not matched to a gene. The germline CDR1 and CDR2 sequences are LGHNA and YSLEER. The length of the CDR3 is 14 residues. The CDR3 bases are TGCGCCAGCAGCCAAGTAGGGGGCGATGAAAAACTGTTTTTT. This codes for CASSQVGGDEKLFF.

This clone occurred a few times. V gene TRBV5-4 combines with J gene TRBJ2-3; D is possibly TRBD2 (6 bases). This CDR3 comprises 15 residues. The V end lost 6 bases, the J end lost 0 bases, and 14 bases lay between the germline ends. The germline V gene has CDR1 SGHNT and CDR2 YYREEE (reference sequence). CDR3 bases: TGTGCCAGCATGCGGGGTCCTAGCAGCACAGATACGCAGTATTTT. Its translation: CASMRGPSSTDTQYF.

The V gene is TRBV15, the J gene TRBJ1-4, with 8 bases identical to TRBD1. Germline V lookup: CDR1 LNHNV, CDR2 YYDKDF (reference sequence). The CDR3 length is 14 residues. The ends lost 4 bases at V and 5 bases at J; junction bases unmatched: 3. In DNA, the CDR3 is TGTGCCACCAGCAAGGGACAGGAGAATGAAAAACTGTTTTTT. Its protein is CATSKGQENEKLFF. Full variable domain (rest looked up from reference TRBV15 and TRBJ1-4): DAMVIQNPRYQVTQFGKPVTLSCSQTLNHNVMYWYQQKSSQAPKLLFHYYDKDFNNEADTPDNFQSRRPNTSFCFLDIRSPGLGDTAMYLCATSKGQENEKLFFGSGTQLSVL.

This chain joins TRBV7-2 and TRBJ2-7; TRBD2 might be the D (5 bases). The CDR3 runs 14 residues. Germline V gene data show CDR1 as SGHTA and CDR2 as FQGNSA. Trimming removed 1 base from V and 0 bases from J, with 7 bases in between. In DNA form, the CDR3 reads TGTGCCAGCAGCTTAGGGAGGAGCTCCTACGAGCAGTACTTC. It codes for CASSLGRSSYEQYF.

This clone has just a few counts. The chain links TRBV4-1 to TRBJ2-5; D remains unclear. Trimming cost V 4 bases and J 3 bases, with 6 bases left between them. Looked up from germline, CDR1 is MGHRA and CDR2 is YSYEKL. The CDR3 has 12 amino acids. The CDR3 is CASSRTKETQYF. The CDR3 nucleotides are TGCGCCAGCAGCCGTACTAAAGAGACCCAGTACTTC.

The chain links TRBV30 to TRBJ2-5, with a possible D match to TRBD2 (6 bases). The germline gives CDR1 GTSNPN, CDR2 SVGIG (reference sequence). V lost 5 bases and J lost 5, with 15 bases in between. The CDR3 has 13 residues. CDR3 protein: CAWYRGGLETQYF. The DNA of the CDR3 is TGTGCCTGGTACCGGGGAGGTTTGGAGACCCAGTACTTC.

The chain uses TRBV10-3 and TRBJ2-7; TRBD2 matches 7 bases. Germline CDR1 is ENHRY and CDR2 is SYGVKD. The CDR3 has 14 amino acids. J gave up 7 bases and V 5 bases, and 11 bases lay outside the gene matches. DNA for the CDR3: TGTGCCATCAGTCGCTCGGGGGGTACCCAAGAGCAGTACTTC. Protein: CAISRSGGTQEQYF.

The genes are TRBV6-6 and TRBJ2-5; TRBD1 aligns across 12 bases. The CDR3 loop spans 16 amino acids. Germline CDR1 is MNHNY and CDR2 is SVGAGI (reference sequence). V lost 6 bases to trimming and J lost 4 bases; unmatched junction nucleotides: 9. For the CDR3, the DNA is TGTGCCAGCAGCCTACCCCGGGGACAGGGGGCAGAGACCCAGTACTTC. Translating gives CASSLPRGQGAETQYF.

The chain uses TRBV29-1 and TRBJ1-1, with TRBD1 matching 7 bases. The CDR3 length is 15 residues. Germline CDR1 and CDR2: SQVTM and ANQGSEA. The V gene end was trimmed by 0 bases and the J gene end by 6 bases; junction bases not matched to a gene: 10. CDR3 in amino acids: CSVEDFSTGKSEAFF. The CDR3 DNA sequence: TGCAGCGTTGAAGACTTCTCGACAGGGAAGTCTGAAGCTTTCTTT.

This clone was observed a few times. The chain uses TRBV7-6 and TRBJ2-1, with D unclear. The CDR3 spans 12 residues. The germline V and J ends were trimmed by 2 bases and 10 bases, with 9 bases remaining between them. Germline loops: CDR1 SGHVS, CDR2 FNYEAQ. CDR3 nucleotide sequence: TGTGCCAGCAGCTTAAAGGAGTTCGAGCAGTTCTTC. This sequence encodes CASSLKEFEQFF.

In regard to this clone: A much larger clone lies one base from this, so it may be a read error. The final CDR3 position lacks the conserved phenylalanine or tryptophan, pointing to a likely read error. The chain couples TRBV9 to TRBJ2-3; 7 bases agree with TRBD1. The CDR3 is 14 residues long. Germline values: CDR1 SGDLS, CDR2 YYNGEE. J was trimmed by 1 base and V by 4 bases; bases with no gene match: 3. CDR3 nucleotide sequence: TGTGCCAGCAGCTACGGGACAGGCACAGATACGCAGTATGTT. This sequence encodes CASSYGTGTDTQYV.

This clone was seen once. The rearrangement links TRBV5-1 to TRBJ2-7; possible D gene TRBD2, 6 bases. V was trimmed by 0 bases and J by 2 bases, leaving 9 bases between them. Germline CDR1 and CDR2: SGHRS and YFSETQ. The CDR3 spans 14 residues. The CDR3 loop is CASSLEGGPYEQYF. In DNA form, the CDR3 reads TGCGCCAGCAGCTTGGAGGGAGGCCCCTACGAGCAGTACTTC.

The chain is built from TRBV6-1 and TRBJ2-3, with TRBD2 as a possible D gene (7 bases). The CDR3 has 14 residues. V dropped 7 bases and J dropped 2 bases, with 13 bases sitting between them. Germline V gene sequence: CDR1 MNHNS, CDR2 SASEGT. CDR3 sequence (DNA): TGTGCCAGCAATGGGGGGGGCTACACAGATACGCAGTATTTT. Translation gives CASNGGGYTDTQYF.

This clone was observed a handful of times. This CDR3 reads CASSIVGAVIQPQHF. In DNA, the CDR3 is TGTGCCAGTAGTATAGTAGGGGCGGTGATTCAGCCCCAGCATTTT. The V gene is TRBV19, the J gene TRBJ1-5; weak D call: TRBD1 (5 bases). The CDR3 has 15 amino acids. In germline, CDR1 is LNHDA, CDR2 SQIVND (reference sequence). V was cut by 1 base and J by 6 bases, with 13 bases left in between.

This clone occurred a few times. The chain uses TRBV6-5 and TRBJ1-1, with a possible D match to TRBD1 (6 bases). CDR3 length: 14 amino acids. Germline loops: CDR1 MNHEY, CDR2 SVGAGI. V shed 8 bases and J shed 4 bases, with 17 bases lying between them. CDR3 region: CASQVQGWGTEAFF. CDR3 nucleotide sequence: TGTGCCAGCCAAGTACAGGGATGGGGCACTGAAGCTTTCTTT.

The chain joins TRBV29-1 to TRBJ2-7, with D perhaps TRBD1 (6 bases). The CDR3 extends over 12 amino acids. The germline gives CDR1 SQVTM, CDR2 ANQGSEA. With 3 bases removed from V and 6 bases from J, the gap between germline ends came to 12 bases. The DNA for the CDR3 is TGCAGCGTTGAGACTCACAGGGCCGAGCAGTACTTC. Translation gives CSVETHRAEQYF.

The chain couples TRBV5-1 to TRBJ2-7, with D possibly matching TRBD1 (7 bases). The V gene lost 2 bases and the J gene lost 3 bases, with 21 bases spanning the gap. The CDR3 is 17 amino acids. Germline V lookup: CDR1 SGHRS, CDR2 YFSETQ. The CDR3 spells CASSLRLRGQGGYEQYF. The CDR3 DNA is TGCGCCAGCAGCTTACGACTTAGGGGGCAGGGGGGCTACGAGCAGTACTTC.

In its sample, this clone ranks as medium-sized. The rearrangement links TRBV28 to TRBJ2-7, with D perhaps matching TRBD1 (6 bases). The ends were cut back, 2 bases at V and 7 bases at J, with 12 bases in the middle. The CDR3 is 13 residues long. Germline CDR1 reads MDHEN; CDR2 reads SYDVKM. As DNA, the CDR3 is TGTGCCAGCAGTTTAAACAGGGACCGGGAGCAGTACTTC. Its protein product is CASSLNRDREQYF.

As concerns this clone: One end of the junction does not line up with germline, which may come from a read error. The V and J genes are TRBV6-4 and TRBJ2-7; no firm D call. Germline V gives CDR1 MRHNA, CDR2 SNTAGT. The CDR3 has 10 residues. Written as DNA, the CDR3 is TGTGCCAGCAGTGACTCGAGGCCCTTCTTC. This sequence encodes CASSDSRPFF.

The chain carries TRBV27 and TRBJ2-2; D ambiguous. Germline V gene sequence: CDR1 MNHEY, CDR2 SMNVEV (reference sequence). Trimming removed 6 bases from V and 2 bases from J, with 4 bases in between. This CDR3 contains 12 residues. CDR3 amino acids: CASSFNTGELFF. CDR3 sequence (DNA): TGTGCCAGCAGCTTTAACACCGGGGAGCTGTTTTTT.

J is TRBJ1-1 and V is TRBV2; maybe TRBD1 (5 bases). Trimming took off 5 bases at V and 4 bases at J, with 17 bases between the two ends. Looked up from germline, CDR1 is SNHLY and CDR2 is FYNNEI. The CDR3 covers 15 residues. CDR3: CASSTAQGIGTEAFF. DNA for the CDR3: TGTGCCAGCAGTACGGCTCAGGGAATCGGCACTGAAGCTTTCTTT. Drawing the rest from reference TRBV2 and TRBJ1-1, the complete variable domain is EPEVTQTPSHQVTQMGQEVILRCVPISNHLYFYWYRQILGQKVEFLVSFYNNEISEKSEIFDDQFSVERPDGSNFTLKIRSTKLEDSAMYFCASSTAQGIGTEAFFGQGTRLTVV.

V and J are TRBV2 and TRBJ1-1; no firm D call. Germline V CDR1 and CDR2: SNHLY, FYNNEI. V lost 7 bases and J lost 1, with 10 bases in between. The CDR3 runs to 13 residues. The CDR3 spells CASKPTANTEAFF. CDR3 bases: TGTGCCAGCAAACCTACAGCGAACACTGAAGCTTTCTTT.

The chain is built from TRBV19 and TRBJ1-6, with 7 bases aligning to TRBD1. Germline V gives CDR1 LNHDA, CDR2 SQIVND (reference sequence). This CDR3 is built from 18 residues. The V and J ends lost 5 bases and 2 bases, in that order; junction bases with no gene match: 12. The CDR3 DNA sequence: TGTGCCAGTAGTGAACAGGGGACGAATCAGGCCTATAATTCACCCCTCCACTTT. The encoded protein is CASSEQGTNQAYNSPLHF.